A selection of T cell receptor beta chains follows, all from one sample in a study of blood T cell repertoires in COVID-19. Libraries were prepared by immunoSEQ multiplex PCR; TCRdb keeps only in-frame clonotypes and omits some of them. The sample records around 130,000 clones, 84% being singletons. Specimen: peripheral blood. The origin of the receptors is an older woman with acute or convalescent COVID-19. CDR3s include the opening cysteine and the closing phenylalanine or tryptophan. Fields, in order: J gene, clone size, V gene, D gene, CDR3 DNA, CDR3 protein. The D gene is left open where the match is weak. A clone size is listed for some rows: how often the clone was seen (once, few, many), or a class if it is expanded.

>TRBJ1-2|-|TRBV7-8|-
TGTGCCAGCAGCCCCGGGAGCGGCTACACCTTC
CASSPGSGYTF
>TRBJ1-1|-|TRBV14|TRBD1
TGTGCCAGCAGCCCTCGGACAGGAGGGACCACTGAAGCTTTCTTT
CASSPRTGGTTEAFF
>TRBJ1-2|-|TRBV28|TRBD1
TGTGCCAGCAGGGTGACAGGGGGCTTCTATGGCTACACCTTC
CASRVTGGFYGYTF
>TRBJ2-1|-|TRBV24-1|-
TGTGCCACCAGTGATTTGCATTACAGAGACAATGAGCAGTTCTTC
CATSDLHYRDNEQFF
>TRBJ1-3|-|TRBV15|-
TGTGCCACCAGCAGAGATACACAGTCAGGAAACACCATATATTTT
CATSRDTQSGNTIYF
>TRBJ2-3|-|TRBV14|TRBD2
TGTGCCAGCAGCCCGTTAGCGGGGGGGGCGAAAGATACGCAGTATTTT
CASSPLAGGAKDTQYF
>TRBJ1-2|-|TRBV19|-
TGTGCCAGTAGTATCCCAGGCAGATATGGCTACACCTTC
CASSIPGRYGYTF
>TRBJ1-2|once|TRBV11-2|TRBD1
TGTGCCAGCAGCTTAGCGAACAGGGGAAACACCTTC
CASSLANRGNTF
>TRBJ1-2|-|TRBV7-2|-
TGTGCCAGCAGCTTAGGCCAGGGGAACAGCTATGGCTACACCTTC
CASSLGQGNSYGYTF
>TRBJ1-1|-|TRBV4-1|-
TGCGCCAGCAGCCAAGCCTTTAGGACAAAGAACACTGAAGCTTTCTTT
CASSQAFRTKNTEAFF
>TRBJ2-5|-|TRBV19|-
TGTGCCAGTAGTATCCCAGGACACGGCGAAGAGACCCAGTACTTC
CASSIPGHGEETQYF
>TRBJ1-5|few|TRBV7-9|-
TGTGCCAGCAGCTTGGGGCCAGAGCCCCAGCATTTT
CASSLGPEPQHF
>TRBJ1-2|-|TRBV10-2|-
TGCGCCAGCAGTGAATTACAGGGTGGCTACACCTTC
CASSELQGGYTF
>TRBJ1-2|-|TRBV27|-
TGTGCCAGCAGTTTGACGGCAGGATTTGGCTACACCTTC
CASSLTAGFGYTF
>TRBJ1-1|few|TRBV27|TRBD1
TGTGCCAGCAGTCACAGACAGGGAGGCGGCACTGAAGCTTTCTTT
CASSHRQGGGTEAFF
>TRBJ2-2|-|TRBV9|TRBD2
TGTGCCACTCCCTTTGGACTAGCGGGGGGACGATATACCGGGGAGCTGTTTTTT
CATPFGLAGGRYTGELFF
>TRBJ1-5|-|TRBV28|-
TGTGCCAGCAGTTTTATAAGCAATCAGCCCCAGCATTTT
CASSFISNQPQHF